The 22 T cell receptor beta chains below all came from one sample that was sequenced in a study of T cell responses to AZD1222 COVID-19 vaccine. Using immunoSEQ multiplex PCR, the repertoire was profiled, and TCRdb retains in-frame clones only, with some absent. The sample lists about 130,000 clones, around 87% occurring once. This specimen consisted of peripheral blood, obtained on day 0 of AZD1222 vaccination. The receptor source for this set is an adult in good health.

Worth noting for this clone: The same CDR3 also results from other DNA sequences found in this sample. DNA for the CDR3: TGTGCCAGCAGTTTTAGCTCCTACGAGCAGTACTTC. It specifies CASSFSSYEQYF. The chain links TRBV28 to TRBJ2-7; D is uncertain. CDR1 is MDHEN and CDR2 is SYDVKM in the germline V gene. The CDR3 is 12 amino acids. V shed 3 bases and J shed 0 bases, with 3 bases lying between them.

V usage is TRBV6-2 or TRBV6-3 and J usage is TRBJ2-5, with 9 bases that match TRBD2. This CDR3 has 17 amino acids. V lost 2 bases to trimming and J lost 5 bases; unmatched junction nucleotides: 12. CDR1 is MNHEY and CDR2 is SVGEGT in the germline V gene. The CDR3: CASSYGILAGLGETQYF. DNA of the CDR3: TGTGCCAGCAGTTACGGAATCCTAGCGGGATTAGGGGAGACCCAGTACTTC.

The V call is TRBV5-1, the J call TRBJ1-2; TRBD1 is a possible D gene (6 bases). The V end lost 0 bases, the J end lost 8 bases, and 11 bases lay between the germline ends. Per germline, CDR1 SGHRS and CDR2 YFSETQ. This CDR3 spans 13 amino acids. As DNA, the CDR3 is TGCGCCAGCAGCTTGGCGGGGGCTGAAGGCTACACCTTC. Its protein product is CASSLAGAEGYTF.

J is TRBJ1-2 and V is TRBV25-1; D gene ambiguous. The V gene lost 4 bases and the J gene lost 2 bases, with 8 bases spanning the gap. From germline, CDR1 is MGHDK and CDR2 SYGVNS. There are 13 residues in the CDR3. CDR3 bases: TGTGCCAGCAGTGCGGGCCAGAACTATGGCTACACCTTC. Translated, it gives CASSAGQNYGYTF.

A single count supports this clone. The chain employs TRBV6-5 and TRBJ2-7; 10 bases map to TRBD2. This CDR3 region has 13 residues. Per germline, CDR1 MNHEY and CDR2 SVGAGI. V was pared by 7 bases and J by 5 bases, with 5 bases of the junction left unmatched. CDR3 DNA sequence: TGTGCCAGCAAGTCTAGCGGGAGCGACGAGCAGTACTTC. Translating it yields CASKSSGSDEQYF.

This clone appeared a single time. This chain joins TRBV27 and TRBJ2-7; 7 nucleotides align to TRBD1. Germline V gene lookup returns CDR1 MNHEY and CDR2 SMNVEV (reference sequence). The CDR3 contains 14 residues. The trim removed 6 bases at V and 5 bases at J, leaving 10 bases unmatched. CDR3 sequence: CASSSIDRAHEQYF. The CDR3 coding sequence is TGTGCCAGCAGCTCAATAGACAGGGCCCACGAGCAGTACTTC.

J is TRBJ1-3 and V is TRBV18, with D perhaps TRBD1 (6 bases). This CDR3 spans 19 amino acids. The germline V gene encodes CDR1 KGHSH and CDR2 LQKENI. Trimming took 0 bases from V and 0 from J, leaving 18 bases between them. The chain's CDR3 is CASSPPLGSGQYSGNTIYF. Written as DNA, the CDR3 is TGTGCCAGCTCACCACCGTTAGGGAGTGGACAGTACTCTGGAAACACCATATATTTT.

This chain connects TRBV27 to TRBJ2-1; 9 positions match TRBD2. The CDR3 has 17 residues. Germline CDR1 and CDR2: MNHEY and SMNVEV (reference sequence). V was clipped by 2 bases and J by 4 bases; unmatched bases: 9. The CDR3 sequence: CASSLSAGGPEYNEQFF. CDR3 coding DNA: TGTGCCAGCAGTTTAAGTGCGGGAGGGCCAGAATACAATGAGCAGTTCTTC.

The V gene is TRBV29-1, the J gene TRBJ1-5; unclear D gene. The CDR3 runs to 12 residues. The V end was cut by 4 bases, the J end by 3 bases, with 7 bases between. Germline values: CDR1 SQVTM, CDR2 ANQGSEA. The CDR3, as DNA: TGCAGCGTTGGGAACATCAATCAGCCCCAGCATTTT. It yields the protein CSVGNINQPQHF.

The chain recombines TRBV10-2 with TRBJ2-1, with 7 bases identical to TRBD1. CDR1 and CDR2 (germline): WSHSY, SAAADI. Trimming cost V 2 bases and J 9 bases; bases outside gene matches: 4. The CDR3 runs 13 residues. The CDR3 sequence: CASSERQGSEQFF. The CDR3 DNA reads TGCGCCAGCAGTGAGAGACAGGGCAGTGAGCAGTTCTTC.

This clone was counted a few times. The CDR3 sequence: CASSKVGRPVRSSGNTIYF. The DNA for the CDR3 is TGTGCCAGCAGCAAAGTTGGACGCCCAGTTCGTAGCTCTGGAAACACCATATATTTT. The V call is TRBV21-1, the J call TRBJ1-3. TRBV21-1 is recorded as a pseudogene. The CDR3 contains 19 residues.

The genes are TRBV18 and TRBJ2-2; 10 nucleotides agree with TRBD2. CDR1 KGHSH and CDR2 LQKENI come from the germline V gene. Trimming removed 2 bases from V and 7 bases from J; junction bases left unmatched: 7. CDR3 length: 16 residues. The CDR3 reads CASSPLAGGPVGELFF. Here the CDR3 DNA reads TGTGCCAGCTCACCATTAGCGGGAGGTCCGGTCGGGGAGCTGTTTTTT.

This chain joins TRBV19 and TRBJ1-1; D gene ambiguous. Germline CDR1 and CDR2: LNHDA and SQIVND (reference sequence). Trimming cost V 6 bases and J 10 bases, with 18 bases left between them. This CDR3 has 13 amino acids. The CDR3 loop is CASSPALGVAAFF. The CDR3 DNA reads TGTGCCAGTAGCCCTGCACTGGGAGTCGCAGCTTTCTTT.

V is TRBV30 and J is TRBJ1-1; TRBD1 matches at 7 bases. The CDR3 totals 13 residues. Unmatched junction bases numbered 1, after V lost 2 bases and J lost 1 base. Germline loops: CDR1 GTSNPN, CDR2 SVGIG (reference sequence). The CDR3 sequence is CAWSRTGNTEAFF. Written as DNA, the CDR3 is TGTGCCTGGAGTCGGACAGGGAACACTGAAGCTTTCTTT.

The rearrangement uses TRBV7-2 and TRBJ1-5; D is unresolved. V lost 4 bases, J lost 1 base, and 11 bases lay in between. Germline-derived CDR1 and CDR2 are SGHTA and FQGNSA. The CDR3 consists of 15 residues. This CDR3 is CASSSSLISNQPQHF. The CDR3 nucleotides read TGTGCCAGCAGCTCGTCCCTTATAAGCAATCAGCCCCAGCATTTT.

The chain combines TRBV2 with TRBJ2-7; TRBD1 matches at 8 bases. Unmatched junction bases numbered 8, after V lost 6 bases and J lost 7 bases. The length of the CDR3 is 13 residues. Germline values: CDR1 SNHLY, CDR2 FYNNEI. The DNA for the CDR3 is TGTGCCAGCAGGGGACAGGTGGGGCGGGAGCAGTACTTC. This sequence encodes CASRGQVGREQYF.

This clone was seen a handful of times. The chain is built from TRBV7-3 and TRBJ2-2, with 12 positions matching TRBD2. Germline V gives CDR1 SGHTA, CDR2 FQGTGA. J was trimmed by 1 base and V by 2 bases; bases with no gene match: 5. The CDR3 has 18 residues. As DNA, the CDR3 is TGTGCCAGCAGCTTATACGCTAGCGGGAGGGGGAACACCGGGGAGCTGTTTTTT. Protein sequence: CASSLYASGRGNTGELFF.

CDR3 in amino acids: CASSLDGRNLGEQFF. The CDR3 DNA is TGTGCCAGCAGTTTGGACGGGAGGAATTTGGGTGAGCAGTTCTTC. This chain joins TRBV28 and TRBJ2-1; 7 positions agree with TRBD2. J gave up 9 bases and V 3 bases, and 11 bases lay outside the gene matches. The CDR3 has 15 amino acids. Germline CDR1 is MDHEN and CDR2 is SYDVKM.

This rearrangement joins TRBV5-1 to TRBJ2-2, with 8 bases matching TRBD2. The ends lost 3 bases at V and 2 bases at J; junction bases unmatched: 9. The CDR3 totals 17 residues. Per germline, CDR1 SGHRS and CDR2 YFSETQ. CDR3 protein: CASSSGLAGGNTGELFF. CDR3 bases: TGCGCCAGCAGCTCCGGCCTCGCGGGAGGAAACACCGGGGAGCTGTTTTTT.

The rearrangement uses TRBV2 and TRBJ2-1; 16 bases align to TRBD2. Trimming removed 6 bases from V and 9 bases from J; junction bases left unmatched: 5. Germline lookup yields CDR1 SNHLY and CDR2 FYNNEI. The CDR3 length is 15 residues. The CDR3 protein is CASRRGLAGGVEQFF. DNA of the CDR3: TGTGCCAGCAGAAGGGGACTAGCGGGGGGGGTTGAGCAGTTCTTC.

This chain joins TRBV28 and TRBJ2-1, with D perhaps TRBD1 (6 bases). Germline V gives CDR1 MDHEN, CDR2 SYDVKM. The V and J ends lost 3 bases and 6 bases respectively, with 15 bases between them. The CDR3 extends over 15 amino acids. CDR3 loop: CASSLQGQPRNEQFF. The CDR3 DNA reads as TGTGCCAGCAGTTTGCAAGGACAGCCCCGCAATGAGCAGTTCTTC.

This clone came up a few times. The chain employs TRBV6-2 or TRBV6-3 and TRBJ1-1; D gene uncertain. The CDR3 has 12 amino acids. With 2 bases removed from V and 4 bases from J, the gap between germline ends came to 5 bases. CDR1 is MNHEY, CDR2 SVGEGT, per germline. In DNA, the CDR3 is TGTGCCAGCAGTTACGCCGGCACTGAAGCTTTCTTT. Translated, it gives CASSYAGTEAFF.